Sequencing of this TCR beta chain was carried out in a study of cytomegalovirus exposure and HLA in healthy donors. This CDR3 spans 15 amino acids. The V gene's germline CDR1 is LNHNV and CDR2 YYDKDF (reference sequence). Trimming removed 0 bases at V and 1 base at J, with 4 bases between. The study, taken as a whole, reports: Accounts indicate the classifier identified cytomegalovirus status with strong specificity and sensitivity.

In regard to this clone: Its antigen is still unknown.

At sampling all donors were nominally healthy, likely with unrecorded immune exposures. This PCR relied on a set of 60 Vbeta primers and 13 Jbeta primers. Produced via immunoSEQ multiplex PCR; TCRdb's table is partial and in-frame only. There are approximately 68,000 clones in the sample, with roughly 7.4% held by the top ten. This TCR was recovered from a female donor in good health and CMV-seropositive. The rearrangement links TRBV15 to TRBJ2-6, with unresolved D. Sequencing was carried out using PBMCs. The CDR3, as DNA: TGTGCCACCAGCAGAGATCGGTCTGGGGCCAACGTCCTGACTTTC. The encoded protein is CATSRDRSGANVLTF.